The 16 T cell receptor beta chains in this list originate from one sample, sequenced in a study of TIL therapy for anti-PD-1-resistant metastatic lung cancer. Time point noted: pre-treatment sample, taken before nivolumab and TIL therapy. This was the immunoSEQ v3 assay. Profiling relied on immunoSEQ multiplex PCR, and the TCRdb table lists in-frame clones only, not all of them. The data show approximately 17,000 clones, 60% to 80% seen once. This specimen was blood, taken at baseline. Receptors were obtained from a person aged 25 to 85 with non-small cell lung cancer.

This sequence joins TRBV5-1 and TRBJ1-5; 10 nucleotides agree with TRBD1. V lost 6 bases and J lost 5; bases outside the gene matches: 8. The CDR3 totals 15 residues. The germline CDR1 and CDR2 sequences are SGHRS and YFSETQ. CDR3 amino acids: CASTLTGGGDQPQHF. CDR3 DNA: TGCGCCAGCACCCTGACAGGGGGCGGGGATCAGCCCCAGCATTTT.

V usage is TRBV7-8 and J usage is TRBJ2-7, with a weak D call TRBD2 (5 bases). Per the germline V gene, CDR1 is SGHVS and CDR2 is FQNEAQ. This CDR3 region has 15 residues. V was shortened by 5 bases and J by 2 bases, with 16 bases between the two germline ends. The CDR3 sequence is CASSNPSGVTYEQYF. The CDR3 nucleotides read TGTGCCAGCAGCAACCCATCCGGGGTTACCTACGAGCAGTACTTC.

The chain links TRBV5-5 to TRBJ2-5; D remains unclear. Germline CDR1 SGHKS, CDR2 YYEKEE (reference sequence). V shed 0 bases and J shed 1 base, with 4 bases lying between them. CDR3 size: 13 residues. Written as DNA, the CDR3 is TGTGCCAGCAGCTTGGCCCCCCAAGAGACCCAGTACTTC. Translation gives CASSLAPQETQYF.

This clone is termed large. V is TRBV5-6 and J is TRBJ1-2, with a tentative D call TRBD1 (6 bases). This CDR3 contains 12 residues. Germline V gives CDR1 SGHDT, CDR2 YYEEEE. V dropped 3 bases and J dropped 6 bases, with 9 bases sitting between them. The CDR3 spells CASSSGDHGYTF. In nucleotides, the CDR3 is TGTGCCAGCAGCTCAGGGGACCATGGCTACACCTTC.

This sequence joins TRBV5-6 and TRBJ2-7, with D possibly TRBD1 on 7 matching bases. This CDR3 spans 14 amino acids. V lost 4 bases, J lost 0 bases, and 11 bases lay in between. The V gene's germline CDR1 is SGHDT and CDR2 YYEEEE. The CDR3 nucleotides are TGTGCCAGCAGCGCGGGACAGAGCTCCTACGAGCAGTACTTC. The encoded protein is CASSAGQSSYEQYF.

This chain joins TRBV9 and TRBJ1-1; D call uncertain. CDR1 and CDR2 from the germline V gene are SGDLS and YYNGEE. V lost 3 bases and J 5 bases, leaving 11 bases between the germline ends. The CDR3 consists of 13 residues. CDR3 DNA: TGTGCCAGCAGCGGTGAATTGGGAACTGAAGCTTTCTTT. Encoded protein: CASSGELGTEAFF.

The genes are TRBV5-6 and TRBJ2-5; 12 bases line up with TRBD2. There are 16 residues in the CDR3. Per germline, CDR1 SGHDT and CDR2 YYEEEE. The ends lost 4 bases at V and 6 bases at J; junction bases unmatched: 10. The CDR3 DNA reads TGTGCCAGCAGCCCCGGAGGGCTAGCGGGGGGGAAGACCCAGTACTTC. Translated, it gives CASSPGGLAGGKTQYF.

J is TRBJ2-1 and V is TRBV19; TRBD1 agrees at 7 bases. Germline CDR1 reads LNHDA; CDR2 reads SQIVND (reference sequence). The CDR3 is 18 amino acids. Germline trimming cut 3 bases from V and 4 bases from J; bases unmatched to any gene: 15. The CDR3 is CASSIGRLPTGMYNEQFF. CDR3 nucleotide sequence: TGTGCCAGTAGTATCGGGCGTTTGCCGACAGGGATGTACAATGAGCAGTTCTTC. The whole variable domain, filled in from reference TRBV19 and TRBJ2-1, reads DGGITQSPKYLFRKEGQNVTLSCEQNLNHDAMYWYRQDPGQGLRLIYYSQIVNDFQKGDIAEGYSVSREKKESFPLTVTSAQKNPTAFYLCASSIGRLPTGMYNEQFFGPGTRLTVL.

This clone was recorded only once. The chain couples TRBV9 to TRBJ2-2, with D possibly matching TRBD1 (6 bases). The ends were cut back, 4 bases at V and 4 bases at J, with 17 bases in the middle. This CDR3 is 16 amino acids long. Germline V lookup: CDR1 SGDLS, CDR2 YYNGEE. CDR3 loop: CASSPVGQGPTGELFF. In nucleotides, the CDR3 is TGTGCCAGCAGCCCCGTTGGGCAGGGGCCCACCGGGGAGCTGTTTTTT.

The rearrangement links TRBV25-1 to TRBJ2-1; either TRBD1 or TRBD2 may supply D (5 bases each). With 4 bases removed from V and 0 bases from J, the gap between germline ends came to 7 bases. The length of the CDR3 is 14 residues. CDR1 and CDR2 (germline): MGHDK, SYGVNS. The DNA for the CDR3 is TGTGCCAGCAGTGCAGGGAGCTCCTACAATGAGCAGTTCTTC. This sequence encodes CASSAGSSYNEQFF.

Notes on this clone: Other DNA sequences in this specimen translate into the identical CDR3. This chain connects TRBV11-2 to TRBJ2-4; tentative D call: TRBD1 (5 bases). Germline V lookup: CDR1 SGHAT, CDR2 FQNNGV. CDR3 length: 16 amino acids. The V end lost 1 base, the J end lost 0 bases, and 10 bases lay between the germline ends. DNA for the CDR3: TGTGCCAGCAGCTTAGTGGGGCAACTAGCCAAAAACATTCAGTACTTC. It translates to CASSLVGQLAKNIQYF.

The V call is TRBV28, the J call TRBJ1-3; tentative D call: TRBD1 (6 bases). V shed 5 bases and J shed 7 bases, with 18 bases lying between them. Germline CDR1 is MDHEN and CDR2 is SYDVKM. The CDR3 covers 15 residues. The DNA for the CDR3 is TGTGCCAGCAGTGTGGGACACCAAATAGGGAACACCATATATTTT. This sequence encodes CASSVGHQIGNTIYF.

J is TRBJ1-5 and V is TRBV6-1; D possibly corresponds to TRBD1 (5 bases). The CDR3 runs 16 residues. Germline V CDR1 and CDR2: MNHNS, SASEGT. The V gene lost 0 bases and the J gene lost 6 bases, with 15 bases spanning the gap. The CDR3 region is CASSEAAPQRGQPQHF. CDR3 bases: TGTGCCAGCAGTGAAGCGGCCCCTCAAAGGGGTCAGCCCCAGCATTTT.

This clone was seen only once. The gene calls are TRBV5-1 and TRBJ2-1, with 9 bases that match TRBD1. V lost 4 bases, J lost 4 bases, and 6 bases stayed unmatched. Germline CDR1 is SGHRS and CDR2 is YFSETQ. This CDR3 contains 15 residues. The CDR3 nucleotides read TGCGCCAGCAGCCCGGACGGGACAGGGTACAATGAGCAGTTCTTC. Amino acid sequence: CASSPDGTGYNEQFF.

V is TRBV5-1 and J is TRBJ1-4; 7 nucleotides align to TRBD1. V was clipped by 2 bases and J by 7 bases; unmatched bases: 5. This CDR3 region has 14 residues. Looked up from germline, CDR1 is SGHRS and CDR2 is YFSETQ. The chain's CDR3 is CASSFRDRGEKLFF. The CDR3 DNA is TGCGCCAGCAGCTTCCGGGACAGAGGTGAAAAACTGTTTTTT. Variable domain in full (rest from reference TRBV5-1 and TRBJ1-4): KAGVTQTPRYLIKTRGQQVTLSCSPISGHRSVSWYQQTPGQGLQFLFEYFSETQRNKGNFPGRFSGRQFSNSRSEMNVSTLELGDSALYLCASSFRDRGEKLFFGSGTQLSVL.

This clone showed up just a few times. The CDR3: CASSLGGGGAPDTQYF. CDR3 DNA: TGTGCCAGCAGCTTGGGGGGCGGGGGGGCTCCAGATACGCAGTATTTT. The rearrangement links TRBV7-9 to TRBJ2-3; 9 nucleotides align to TRBD2. The CDR3 consists of 16 residues. From germline, CDR1 is SEHNR and CDR2 FQNEAQ (reference sequence). With 3 bases clipped from V and 4 bases from J, the junction kept 8 bases outside the gene matches.